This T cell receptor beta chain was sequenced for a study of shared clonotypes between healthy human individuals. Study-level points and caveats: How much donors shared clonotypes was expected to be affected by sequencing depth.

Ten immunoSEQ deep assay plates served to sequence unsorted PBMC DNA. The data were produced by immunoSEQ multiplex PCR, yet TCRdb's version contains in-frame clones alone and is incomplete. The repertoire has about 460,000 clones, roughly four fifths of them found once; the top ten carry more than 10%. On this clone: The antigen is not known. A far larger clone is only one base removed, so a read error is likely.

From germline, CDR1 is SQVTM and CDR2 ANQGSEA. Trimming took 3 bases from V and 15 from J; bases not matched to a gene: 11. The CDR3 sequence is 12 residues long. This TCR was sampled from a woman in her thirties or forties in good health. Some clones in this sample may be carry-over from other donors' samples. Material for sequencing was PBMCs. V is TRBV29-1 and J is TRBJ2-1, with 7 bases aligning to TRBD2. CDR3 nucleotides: TGCAGCGTTGAGATGGGCGGGACTAAAGGGTTCTTC. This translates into CSVEMGGTKGFF.